The text below deals with one T cell receptor (beta chain). Other DNA sequences within the sample encode an identical CDR3. Some clones are missing from TCRdb's copy, which holds only in-frame ones; the method was immunoSEQ multiplex PCR. The table lists about 20,000 clones, 60% to 75% of them singletons, with approximately 7.8% in the top ten. This entry is derived from a study of PD-1 blockade in classical Hodgkin lymphoma. Germline loops: CDR1 KGHSH, CDR2 LQKENI. Trimming removed 3 bases from V and 6 bases from J; junction bases left unmatched: 6. This CDR3 region has 14 residues. Specified time point: cycle 4 day 1 (C4D1), after 6 weeks of nivolumab. Every patient had relapsed following autologous stem cell transplantation, and cohorts differed in brentuximab vedotin exposure.

The material was peripheral blood mononuclear cells (PBMCs), obtained before the fourth cycle of nivolumab. The TCR originated in a human donor with classical Hodgkin lymphoma. This chain links TRBV18 with TRBJ2-7; the match to TRBD2 covers 9 bases. Here the CDR3 reads CASSPFQREAEQYF. CDR3 coding DNA: TGTGCCAGCTCACCGTTCCAGCGGGAGGCCGAGCAGTACTTC.